The 12 T cell receptor beta chains in this list originate from one sample, sequenced in a study of glioma-infiltrating T cells after dendritic cell vaccination. TCRdb's copy holds only in-frame clones and misses some; the assay was immunoSEQ multiplex PCR. The sample contains about 50,000 clones, 70% to 90% of which appear only once. Time point in this sample: after dendritic cell vaccination, including at tumor progression/relapse. Here the sequenced sample was blood, taken after dendritic cell vaccination. These receptors were obtained from a human donor with glioblastoma.

Turning to this clone: The limits of the CDR3 on the DNA are not certain, so only TCRdb's listed CDR3 is given. This chain uses TRBV7-9 with TRBJ1-4. The length of the CDR3 is 16 amino acids, counting both ends. Germline loops: CDR1 SEHNR, CDR2 FQNEAQ (reference sequence). Here the CDR3 reads CASSDFRGATNEKLFF.

The chain has TRBV2 and TRBJ1-3, with unresolved D. V lost 6 bases and J lost 5, with 8 bases in between. CDR1 and CDR2 (germline): SNHLY, FYNNEI. CDR3 length: 12 amino acids. CDR3 coding DNA: TGTGCCAGCAGCTTAGCCCGAAACACCATATATTTT. Translated, it gives CASSLARNTIYF.

This chain joins TRBV6-5 and TRBJ2-1, with D possibly TRBD2 on 5 matching bases. V gave up 5 bases and J gave up 15 bases, with 17 bases separating them. Germline CDR1 MNHEY, CDR2 SVGAGI. This CDR3 is 12 amino acids long. DNA for the CDR3: TGTGCCAGCAGTGACGACTACTTCAGACGGTTCTTC. Protein product: CASSDDYFRRFF.

V usage is TRBV6-5 and J usage is TRBJ1-1; 7 bases match TRBD1. V lost 5 bases to trimming and J lost 6 bases; unmatched junction nucleotides: 6. Germline values: CDR1 MNHEY, CDR2 SVGAGI. The CDR3 consists of 13 residues. The CDR3 region has the DNA TGTGCCAGCAGTACCCCAGGGGGAGCTGAAGCTTTCTTT. Amino acid sequence: CASSTPGGAEAFF.

The chain combines TRBV5-6 with TRBJ2-1, with no clear D. V lost 3 bases and J 3 bases, leaving 13 bases between the germline ends. CDR3 size: 15 residues. From germline, CDR1 is SGHDT and CDR2 YYEEEE. CDR3 coding DNA: TGTGCCAGCAGCTCCTACGCAAGCTTCTACAATGAGCAGTTCTTC. Translated, it gives CASSSYASFYNEQFF.

CDR3 DNA: TGTGCCAGCAGTTGGGGGGGGAAGGGAAACATTCAGTACTTC. Amino acids: CASSWGGKGNIQYF. The gene calls are TRBV27 and TRBJ2-4; 7 bases map to TRBD2. The CDR3 contains 14 residues. V was clipped by 4 bases and J by 6 bases; unmatched bases: 6. CDR1 is MNHEY, CDR2 SMNVEV, per germline (reference sequence).

J is TRBJ1-4 and V is TRBV27; 7 positions agree with TRBD1. The CDR3 loop spans 14 amino acids. CDR1 is MNHEY, CDR2 SMNVEV, per germline (reference sequence). The J segment lost 7 bases and the V segment lost 7 bases, leaving 9 bases of the junction unmatched. CDR3 protein: CASKQTGKGEKLFF. CDR3 in DNA: TGTGCCAGCAAACAGACAGGGAAGGGTGAAAAACTGTTTTTT.

The chain is built from TRBV29-1 and TRBJ2-2; D is perhaps TRBD2 (5 bases). Trimming shortened V by 4 bases and J by 5 bases, and 14 bases separated the two germline ends. This CDR3 region has 14 residues. The germline gives CDR1 SQVTM, CDR2 ANQGSEA. CDR3: CSVVTRVGTGELFF. The DNA for the CDR3 is TGCAGCGTTGTTACGAGGGTCGGGACCGGGGAGCTGTTTTTT.

This clone turned up a few times. V and J are TRBV6-5 and TRBJ2-5; 10 nucleotides agree with TRBD2. The J call may be mistaken, given a closer DNA end match to TRBJ2-7. This CDR3 contains 14 residues. Germline V gene sequence: CDR1 MNHEY, CDR2 SVGAGI. For the CDR3, the DNA is TGTGCCAGCAGTTGGACTAGCGGCTCCTACGAGCAGTACTTC. Amino acids: CASSWTSGSYEQYF.

The V call is TRBV7-2, the J call TRBJ1-1, with D unclear. Trimming removed 1 base from V and 0 bases from J, with 6 bases in between. CDR1 is SGHTA and CDR2 is FQGNSA in the germline V gene. The length of the CDR3 is 14 residues. This chain's CDR3 is CASSLGGMNTEAFF. The CDR3 nucleotides are TGTGCCAGCAGCTTAGGCGGGATGAACACTGAAGCTTTCTTT.

This chain links TRBV28 with TRBJ1-1, with TRBD1 matching over 9 bases. The CDR3 extends over 17 amino acids. The germline CDR1 and CDR2 sequences are MDHEN and SYDVKM. The ends lost 1 base at V and 3 bases at J; junction bases unmatched: 9. Written as DNA, the CDR3 is TGTGCCAGCAGTTTATCACAGGGGGCCGGGGGGGACACTGAAGCTTTCTTT. Protein product: CASSLSQGAGGDTEAFF.

V is TRBV2 and J is TRBJ2-1; TRBD2 might be the D (6 bases). The V and J ends lost 3 bases and 9 bases respectively, with 18 bases between them. CDR1 is SNHLY and CDR2 is FYNNEI in the germline V gene. The CDR3 has 15 amino acids. The CDR3 coding sequence is TGTGCCAGCAGTGATAGGCTCGCGGTGCGGGGTGAGCAGTTCTTC. It codes for CASSDRLAVRGEQFF.